Following are 12 T cell receptor beta chains from one sample sequenced in a study of blood T cell repertoires in COVID-19. Repertoires were generated with immunoSEQ multiplex PCR, while TCRdb's copy carries only in-frame clones and drops some. The sample holds 95,000 to 150,000 clones, 85% to 90% seen once. The sequencing input was peripheral blood. These TCRs come from a man older than 75 with acute or convalescent COVID-19.

The chain joins TRBV20-1 to TRBJ1-2; 9 bases fit TRBD1. CDR1 and CDR2 from the germline V gene are DFQATT and SNEGSKA (reference sequence). This CDR3 spans 15 amino acids. V shed 3 bases, J shed 7 bases, and the junction held 12 bases outside the gene matches. For the CDR3, the DNA is TGCAGTGCTAGTACCGGGACAGGGATCCTCGGTGGCTACACCTTC. This encodes CSASTGTGILGGYTF.

V is TRBV28 and J is TRBJ2-2; the D is unclear. The CDR3 has 13 amino acids. With 5 bases removed from V and 3 bases from J, the gap between germline ends came to 7 bases. The germline V gene encodes CDR1 MDHEN and CDR2 SYDVKM. DNA for the CDR3: TGTGCCAGCAGTGTGGAGTACACCGGGGAGCTGTTTTTT. It specifies CASSVEYTGELFF.

The V call is TRBV5-1, the J call TRBJ2-7, with 8 bases aligning to TRBD1. CDR1 is SGHRS and CDR2 is YFSETQ in the germline V gene. J lost 5 bases, V lost 4 bases, and 8 bases had no gene match. The CDR3 sequence is 14 residues long. CDR3 sequence reads: CASSGGDRLDEQYF. The CDR3 nucleotides are TGCGCCAGCAGCGGTGGGGACAGGCTCGACGAGCAGTACTTC.

The chain combines TRBV28 with TRBJ1-1; D remains unclear. V gave up 3 bases and J gave up 1 base, with 3 bases separating them. CDR1 MDHEN and CDR2 SYDVKM come from the germline V gene. This CDR3 contains 12 residues. The CDR3 nucleotides read TGTGCCAGCAGTTTTCGGAACACTGAAGCTTTCTTT. This encodes CASSFRNTEAFF.

V usage is TRBV18 and J usage is TRBJ1-2; 7 bases are shared with TRBD1. Germline loops: CDR1 KGHSH, CDR2 LQKENI. The CDR3 is 13 residues long. J gave up 7 bases and V 2 bases, and 4 bases lay outside the gene matches. Written as DNA, the CDR3 is TGTGCCAGCTCACCATCTCAGGGGGTTGGCTACACCTTC. Protein product: CASSPSQGVGYTF. The full variable domain, completed using reference TRBV18 and TRBJ1-2, is NAGVMQNPRHLVRRRGQEARLRCSPMKGHSHVYWYRQLPEEGLKFMVYLQKENIIDESGMPKERFSAEFPKEGPSILRIQQVVRGDSAAYFCASSPSQGVGYTFGSGTRLTVV.

The chain joins TRBV6-5 to TRBJ1-2; D gene unclear. V shed 1 base and J shed 4 bases, with 10 bases lying between them. The CDR3 totals 14 residues. The germline CDR1 and CDR2 sequences are MNHEY and SVGAGI. The CDR3 spells CASSYYQVGYGYTF. In nucleotides, the CDR3 is TGTGCCAGCAGTTACTACCAGGTTGGCTATGGCTACACCTTC.

The rearrangement uses TRBV5-5 and TRBJ1-1; no clear D. In germline, CDR1 is SGHKS, CDR2 YYEKEE (reference sequence). The CDR3 has 15 residues. The germline V and J ends were trimmed by 1 base and 1 base, with 11 bases remaining between them. CDR3 in DNA: TGTGCCAGCAGCTTGTTAGTACAGCCGAACACTGAAGCTTTCTTT. Translated, it gives CASSLLVQPNTEAFF.

The gene calls are TRBV7-2 and TRBJ1-4, with D uncertain. The CDR3 runs 15 residues. Germline CDR1 SGHTA, CDR2 FQGNSA. V was pared by 4 bases and J by 4 bases, with 13 bases between. The DNA for the CDR3 is TGTGCCAGCAGCTCCGCCGGGTTAGGTAATGAAAAACTGTTTTTT. It translates to CASSSAGLGNEKLFF. Using reference TRBV7-2 and TRBJ1-4 for the parts outside the CDR3, the full variable domain is GAGVSQSPSNKVTEKGKDVELRCDPISGHTALYWYRQSLGQGLEFLIYFQGNSAPDKSGLPSDRFSAERTGGSVSTLTIQRTQQEDSAVYLCASSSAGLGNEKLFFGSGTQLSVL.

V usage is TRBV5-1 and J usage is TRBJ2-7; 7 positions agree with TRBD2. V shed 0 bases, J shed 0 bases, and the junction held 9 bases outside the gene matches. The CDR3 length is 17 residues. CDR1 and CDR2 (germline): SGHRS, YFSETQ. The CDR3 region is CASSLAGPAGISYEQYF. CDR3 coding DNA: TGCGCCAGCAGCTTGGCCGGGCCAGCGGGGATCTCCTACGAGCAGTACTTC.

V gene TRBV6-2 or TRBV6-3 combines with J gene TRBJ2-5, with 12 bases identical to TRBD2. This CDR3 is built from 16 residues. J was trimmed by 0 bases and V by 6 bases; bases with no gene match: 5. Germline CDR1 reads MNHEY; CDR2 reads SVGEGT. The CDR3 sequence: CASSHGTSGHQETQYF. CDR3 sequence (DNA): TGTGCCAGCAGCCACGGGACTAGCGGGCACCAAGAGACCCAGTACTTC.

The chain employs TRBV29-1 and TRBJ2-7, with TRBD1 identical over 7 bases. V shed 4 bases and J 3 bases; nucleotides not matched to a gene: 3. The germline gives CDR1 SQVTM, CDR2 ANQGSEA. This CDR3 has 12 amino acids. The chain's CDR3 is CSVVPGGYEQYF. In nucleotides, the CDR3 is TGCAGCGTTGTACCAGGGGGCTACGAGCAGTACTTC.

The chain recombines TRBV7-7 with TRBJ2-3; 8 nucleotides align to TRBD2. Germline CDR1 SSHAT, CDR2 FNYEAQ (reference sequence). The CDR3 covers 16 residues. J lost 4 bases, V lost 1 base, and 7 bases had no gene match. CDR3 DNA: TGTGCCAGCAGCTTAGGGAGCGGGGGAAGGGCAGATACGCAGTATTTT. Translating it yields CASSLGSGGRADTQYF.